This T cell receptor (beta chain) was recovered during a study of T cells after yellow fever vaccination. It was through 5'RACE template switching that TCR cDNA was made, with a universal primer site and UMIs added. TCRdb independently ran MiXCR on the 5' RACE reads; one entry per CDR3 protein. Of 400,000 to 650,000 distinct CDR3 sequences in the sample, 20% to 25% were seen once. General study points: Most clones from primary vaccination resurfaced after the booster (96% CD4, 88% CD8). Researchers report a weaker secondary response that nonetheless peaked faster, day 5 versus 15.

V gave up 4 bases and J gave up 4 bases, with 16 bases separating them. In germline, CDR1 is MGHDK, CDR2 SYGVNS. This CDR3 is built from 16 residues. On this clonotype itself: The antigen is unknown.

V gene TRBV25-1 combines with J gene TRBJ2-2; possibly TRBD1 or TRBD2 for D (7 bases each). The TCR originated in a young man who received the YFV17D yellow fever vaccine. The sample here was PBMCs, taken less than 25 days after the first yellow fever vaccination. CDR3 DNA: TGTGCCAGCAGTGGGCAGGGGGGGGTGGGCACCGGGGAGCTGTTTTTT. Its protein product is CASSGQGGVGTGELFF.